These T cell receptor beta chains were read from a single sample in a study of blood T cell repertoires in COVID-19. This table comes from immunoSEQ multiplex PCR, and its TCRdb copy is limited to in-frame clones, with some not included. The top ten clones hold around 3.7% of a sample with roughly 120,000 clones, roughly nine tenths of them seen once. The source material was peripheral blood. Receptors originate from a man aged 50 to 60 with active COVID-19. CDR3s include the opening cysteine and the closing phenylalanine or tryptophan. The D gene is left open where the match is weak. Clone size is shown for a subset of rows, as once, few, many or a class of expanded clone.

. | . | TRBJ2-1 | 14 | TRBV19 | CASSAPGLLSEQFF | TGTGCCAGTAGTGCACCGGGACTCTTATCTGAGCAGTTCTTC
. | TRBD1 | TRBJ1-2 | 18 | TRBV7-9 | CASSSKGAQNVGHYGYTF | TGTGCCAGCAGTTCAAAGGGGGCCCAGAACGTAGGGCACTATGGCTACACCTTC
. | . | TRBJ2-2 | 13 | TRBV2 | CASSVRLTGELFF | TGTGCCAGCAGTGTGAGACTAACCGGGGAGCTGTTTTTT
. | . | TRBJ2-2 | 16 | TRBV10-3 | CAISESSIANTGELFF | TGTGCCATCAGTGAGTCAAGTATAGCGAACACCGGGGAGCTGTTTTTT
. | TRBD2 | TRBJ2-7 | 15 | TRBV7-9 | CASSLEVAGSYEQYF | TGTGCCAGCAGCTTAGAAGTAGCGGGGTCCTACGAGCAGTACTTC
once | TRBD2 | TRBJ2-5 | 16 | TRBV11-3 | CASSRPSGRAVETQYF | TGTGCCAGCAGCCGGCCTAGCGGGAGGGCCGTAGAGACCCAGTACTTC
. | . | TRBJ1-5 | 16 | TRBV19 | CASTPFLSGKFQPQHF | TGTGCCAGTACCCCATTTCTTTCAGGGAAATTTCAGCCCCAGCATTTT
. | . | TRBJ2-1 | 15 | TRBV7-9 | CASSLAEILTEEQFF | TGTGCCAGCAGCTTAGCGGAGATCCTCACGGAGGAGCAGTTCTTC
. | . | TRBJ1-5 | 14 | TRBV19 | CASSPRGDNQPQHF | TGTGCCAGTAGTCCCCGGGGGGACAATCAGCCCCAGCATTTT
once | . | TRBJ1-1 | 15 | TRBV5-1 | CASSLRGIGNTEAFF | TGCGCCAGCAGCCTGAGGGGGATCGGGAACACTGAAGCTTTCTTT
. | TRBD2 | TRBJ2-1 | 15 | TRBV6-2/TRBV6-3 | CASSRSGTSVHEQFF | TGTGCCAGCAGCCGTTCTGGGACTAGCGTTCATGAGCAGTTCTTC
. | TRBD2 | TRBJ2-1 | 17 | TRBV2 | CASSEIAGAFSYNEQFF | TGTGCCAGCAGTGAAATAGCGGGGGCGTTCTCCTACAATGAGCAGTTCTTC
. | . | TRBJ1-3 | 16 | TRBV19 | CASRTRDTFSGNTIYF | TGTGCCAGTAGAACCCGGGACACCTTCTCTGGAAACACCATATATTTT
. | . | TRBJ1-4 | 15 | TRBV7-9 | CASSLVVGANEKLFF | TGTGCCAGCAGCTTAGTAGTGGGAGCTAATGAAAAACTGTTTTTT
. | . | TRBJ2-3 | 15 | TRBV5-1 | CASSFAASSTDTQYF | TGCGCCAGCAGCTTTGCGGCTTCTAGCACAGATACGCAGTATTTT
. | TRBD1 | TRBJ1-6 | 15 | TRBV9 | CASSSGQGSGSPLHF | TGTGCCAGCAGCTCCGGACAGGGATCTGGGTCACCCCTCCACTTT
. | . | TRBJ2-1 | 12 | TRBV3-1/TRBV3-2 | CASSQTESRQFF | TGTGCCAGCAGCCAGACGGAGAGTCGGCAGTTCTTC
. | TRBD2 | TRBJ2-1 | 15 | TRBV2 | CASDYGRASGFGQFF | TGTGCCAGCGATTACGGCAGGGCTAGCGGGTTTGGGCAGTTCTTC
once | TRBD2 | TRBJ2-3 | 16 | TRBV7-2 | CASSSVAGVVADTQYF | TGTGCCAGCAGCTCCGTGGCGGGAGTGGTGGCAGATACGCAGTATTTT
. | TRBD1 | TRBJ1-2 | 12 | TRBV19 | CASSIGQGGYTF | TGTGCCAGTAGTATAGGACAGGGTGGCTACACCTTC
. | . | TRBJ1-1 | 13 | TRBV12-3/TRBV12-4 | CASSLGRWTEAFF | TGTGCCAGCAGTTTGGGGAGGTGGACTGAAGCTTTCTTT
. | . | TRBJ2-1 | 12 | TRBV12-3/TRBV12-4 | CASSFFPGEQFF | TGTGCCAGCAGTTTCTTCCCAGGGGAGCAGTTCTTC
once | TRBD1 | TRBJ2-5 | 16 | TRBV6-2/TRBV6-3 | CASSYPTGGVDETQYF | TGTGCCAGCAGTTACCCGACAGGGGGCGTCGATGAGACCCAGTACTTC
. | . | TRBJ2-5 | 13 | TRBV27 | CASSFRTAETQYF | TGTGCCAGCAGTTTCCGGACAGCAGAGACCCAGTACTTC
. | TRBD2 | TRBJ2-3 | 16 | TRBV2 | CASISWGGSSTDTQYF | TGTGCCAGCATTTCCTGGGGCGGGAGTAGCACAGATACGCAGTATTTT
few | TRBD1 | TRBJ2-7 | 15 | TRBV7-2 | CASSFSGTGGYEQYF | TGTGCCAGCAGCTTTAGTGGGACAGGTGGCTACGAGCAGTACTTC
. | . | TRBJ2-4 | 20 | TRBV19 | CASSMRSGGGGDLAKNIQYF | TGTGCCAGTAGTATGAGGTCGGGGGGCGGAGGTGATCTAGCCAAAAACATTCAGTACTTC
many | TRBD2 | TRBJ2-1 | 17 | TRBV6-2/TRBV6-3 | CASSYSGTSGIYNEQFF | TGTGCCAGCAGTTACTCGGGGACTAGCGGAATATACAATGAGCAGTTCTTC
. | . | TRBJ1-5 | 13 | TRBV11-3 | CASSLTGNQPQHF | TGTGCCAGCAGCTTGACGGGGAATCAGCCCCAGCATTTT